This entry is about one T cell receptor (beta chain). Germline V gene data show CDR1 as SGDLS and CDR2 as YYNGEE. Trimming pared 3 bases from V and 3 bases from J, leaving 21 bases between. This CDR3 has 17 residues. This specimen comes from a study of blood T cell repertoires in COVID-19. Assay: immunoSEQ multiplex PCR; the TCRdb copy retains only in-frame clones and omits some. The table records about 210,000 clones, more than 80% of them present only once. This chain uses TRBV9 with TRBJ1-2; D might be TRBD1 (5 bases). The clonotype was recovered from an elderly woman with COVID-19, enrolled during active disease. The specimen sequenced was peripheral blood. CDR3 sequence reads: CASSARNGTGGHYGYTF. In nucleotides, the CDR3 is TGTGCCAGCAGCGCCCGAAACGGGACTGGAGGGCACTATGGCTACACCTTC.